This entry describes one T cell receptor (beta chain). The data originate from a study of shared clonotypes between healthy human individuals. The donors were adults (healthy and HIV-negative) with no recent acute infections or vaccinations. CD45RO+ cells and CCR7-negative CD45RA+ TemRA cells were combined as CD8 memory. The deep-level immunoSEQ assay was used. In the study's own analysis: ImmunoSEQ output lacked quality scores and full-length reads, limiting matched filtering. The table came from immunoSEQ multiplex PCR; TCRdb's copy has only in-frame clones and leaves some out. The V and J calls and the clone size are those of that table, but D and trimming were determined from the DNA. This table holds around 690,000 clones, about 90% found once. V lost 0 bases to trimming and J lost 4 bases, with 5 bases between them. This CDR3 region has 13 residues. Germline CDR1 and CDR2: SGDLS and YYNGEE.

The sequenced material came from memory CD8+ T cells from PBMCs. Subset here: CD45RO+ cells pooled with CCR7-negative TemRA cells. The TCR originated in a man aged 18 to 30 in good health. Some clones in this sample may be carry-over from other donors' samples. The V and J genes are TRBV9 and TRBJ1-3; D may be TRBD1 (5 bases). The CDR3 DNA follows: TGTGCCAGCAGCGTAGGACAGGGAAACACCATATATTTT. Encoded protein: CASSVGQGNTIYF.